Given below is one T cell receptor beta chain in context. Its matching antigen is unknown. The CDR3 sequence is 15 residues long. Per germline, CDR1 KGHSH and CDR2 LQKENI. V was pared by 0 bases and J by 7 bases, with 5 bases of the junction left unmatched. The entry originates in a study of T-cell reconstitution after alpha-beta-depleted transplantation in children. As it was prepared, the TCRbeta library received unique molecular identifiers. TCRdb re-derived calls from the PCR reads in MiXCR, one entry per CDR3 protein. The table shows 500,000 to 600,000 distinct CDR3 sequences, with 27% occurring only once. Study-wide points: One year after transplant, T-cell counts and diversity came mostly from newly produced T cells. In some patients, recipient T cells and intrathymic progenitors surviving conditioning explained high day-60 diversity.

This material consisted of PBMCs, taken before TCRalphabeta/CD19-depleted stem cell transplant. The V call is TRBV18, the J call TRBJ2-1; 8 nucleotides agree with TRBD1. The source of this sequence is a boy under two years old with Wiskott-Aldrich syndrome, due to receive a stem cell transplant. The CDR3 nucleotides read TGTGCCAGCTCACCACCGATGGACAGGGTAAATGAGCAGTTCTTC. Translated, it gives CASSPPMDRVNEQFF.